Listed below are T cell receptor beta chains from one sample, sequenced in a study of T cells in Graves' hyperthyroidism and ophthalmopathy. TCRdb reprocessed the multiplex PCR reads via MiXCR and lists one record per CDR3 protein. The table shows around 350,000 distinct CDR3 sequences, with roughly 25% occurring only once. The sample comprised blood. The receptor set was obtained from a man aged 50 or older with Graves' hyperthyroidism. Each CDR3 is given with its conserved first and last residue. The D gene is left open where the match is weak. Size values are once, few and many counts, or a class for expanded clones, and some rows have none.

TRBJ2-5 many TRBV3-1 - TGTGCCAGCAGCCCCCTTGGTGAGCGGGAGACCCAGTACTTC CASSPLGERETQYF
TRBJ2-7 few TRBV19 TRBD1 TGTGCCAGTAGGGTGGACAGGCCCTCCACGAAGCAGTACTTC CASRVDRPSTKQYF
TRBJ2-7 - TRBV6-1 - TGTGCCAGCAGTGAGGGGCTCCTTTCCGGCGAGCAGTACTTC CASSEGLLSGEQYF
TRBJ1-2 - TRBV19 - TGTGCCAGTAAAGCAGGGACCCCTAACTATGGCTACACCTTC CASKAGTPNYGYTF
TRBJ2-7 - TRBV9 - TGTGCCAGCAGCGTAGAGGGGGGGGAACACTACGAGCAGTACTTC CASSVEGGEHYEQYF
TRBJ1-5 - TRBV27 - TGTGCCAGCAGTTACGGGGGACGCAATCAGCCCCAGCATTTT CASSYGGRNQPQHF
TRBJ2-7 - TRBV20-1 TRBD2 TGCAGTGCTAGAGGTACTAGCGGGATCGTCGGGGAGCAGTACTTC CSARGTSGIVGEQYF
TRBJ2-6 - TRBV28 - TGTGCCACCCTTTGGGTAGACGGGAACTCTGGGGCCAACGTCCTGACTTTC CATLWVDGNSGANVLTF
TRBJ1-2 - TRBV12-3/TRBV12-4 TRBD1 TGTGCCAGCAGTACTCCCGACAGGGACTATGGCTACACCTTC CASSTPDRDYGYTF
TRBJ2-2 - TRBV3-1 TRBD2 TGTGCCAGCGGCCAAGCGTATCGCGGGAGGGCCGCCGGGGAGCTGTTTTTT CASGQAYRGRAAGELFF
TRBJ1-2 - TRBV5-5 - TGTGCCAGCAGCTTGGGGCCACAATCTAACTATGGCTACACCTTC CASSLGPQSNYGYTF